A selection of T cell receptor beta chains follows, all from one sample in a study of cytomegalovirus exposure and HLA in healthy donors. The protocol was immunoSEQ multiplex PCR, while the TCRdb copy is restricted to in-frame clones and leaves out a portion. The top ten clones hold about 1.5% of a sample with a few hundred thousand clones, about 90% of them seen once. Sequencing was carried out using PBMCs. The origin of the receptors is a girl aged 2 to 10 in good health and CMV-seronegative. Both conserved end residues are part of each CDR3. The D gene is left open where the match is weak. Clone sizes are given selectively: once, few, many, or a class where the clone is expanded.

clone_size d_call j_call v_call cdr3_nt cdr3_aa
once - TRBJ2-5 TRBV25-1 TGTGCCAGCAGTGGGGAGAAGACCCAGTACTTC CASSGEKTQYF
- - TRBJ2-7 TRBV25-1 TGTGCCAGCAGCGGGTTCGACGAGCAGTACTTC CASSGFDEQYF
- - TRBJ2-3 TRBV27 TGTGCCAGCAGTATTATGGCAGCGAGCACAGATACGCAGTATTTT CASSIMAASTDTQYF
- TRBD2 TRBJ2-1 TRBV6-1 TGTGCCAGCACCACCGGCGGGAGGGCCAGGAATGAGCAGTTCTTC CASTTGGRARNEQFF
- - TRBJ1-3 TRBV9 TGTGCCAGCAGCGTAGCAGGGGCTGGAAACACCATATATTTT CASSVAGAGNTIYF
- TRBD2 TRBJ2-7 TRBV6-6 TGTGCCAGCAGTCACCCGGGACTAGCGGGAGGCTACGAGCAGTACTTC CASSHPGLAGGYEQYF
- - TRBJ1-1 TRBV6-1 TGTGCCAGCAGTGATAGAATCGGAGGTGAAGCTTTCTTT CASSDRIGGEAFF
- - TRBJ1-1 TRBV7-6 TGTGCCAGCAGCTTATCATCGGGGGTCCTGAACACTGAAGCTTTCTTT CASSLSSGVLNTEAFF
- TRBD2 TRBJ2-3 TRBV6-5 TGTGCCAGCAGTCTTGGGACTAGATACACAGATACGCAGTATTTT CASSLGTRYTDTQYF
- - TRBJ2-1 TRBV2 TGTGCCAGCAGTGAACCTGATGAGCAGTTCTTC CASSEPDEQFF
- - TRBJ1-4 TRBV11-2 TGTGCCAGCAGCACATTTGAAACAGGGTTTAATGAAAAACTGTTTTTT CASSTFETGFNEKLFF
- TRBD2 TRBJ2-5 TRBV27 TGTGCCAGTACGGGACTAGCGGGAGGCGTCCAAGAGACCCAGTACTTC CASTGLAGGVQETQYF
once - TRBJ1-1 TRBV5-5 TGTGCCAGCAGGTCGTCCGGGGGCACTGAAGCTTTCTTT CASRSSGGTEAFF
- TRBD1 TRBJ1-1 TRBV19 TGTGCCAGTAGTACGGACAGGGGGCAAACTGAAGCTTTCTTT CASSTDRGQTEAFF
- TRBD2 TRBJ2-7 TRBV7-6 TGTGCCAGCAGCTTAGAGGGGACTAGCGGGAGCTACGAGCAGTACTTC CASSLEGTSGSYEQYF